This passage covers 20 T cell receptor beta chains from one sample sequenced in a study of CD8+ T cells in alopecia areata (dated by TCRdb to the late 2010s). The method behind the library was the immunoSEQ multiplex PCR assay. For TCR sequencing, RNA was extracted from every sample and reverse transcribed into cDNA to serve as template. As stored in TCRdb, this immuneACCESS dataset retains in-frame rearrangements with V and J assigned. A fraction of the clones does not appear; measured against another copy, unresolved V genes explain less than half of the discrepancy, and the remainder lacks a known reason. The table shows approximately 300,000 clones here, with no singletons. The biggest ten clones account for 1.2% of the sample. Cells from mouse cutaneous lymph nodes were pooled, stained for CD4, CD8alpha, NKG2D, NKG2ACE and other markers, and then sorted on a BD Influx. Sequenced sample: CD4+ T cells sorted from a lymph node. These TCRs come from a C3H/HeJ mouse with alopecia areata. This mouse strain bears the MHC haplotype H2-k.

A note on this clone: Each gene name is a mouse one. Read coverage stops 4 residues before the CDR3 terminus; the germline J gene supplies the remainder. The rearrangement links TRBV13-2 to TRBJ1-2, with 7 bases aligning to TRBD1. Per the germline V gene, CDR1 is NNHNN and CDR2 is SYGAGS (reference sequence). V shed 5 bases, J shed 2 bases, and the junction held 6 bases outside the gene matches. The CDR3 is 14 amino acids. CDR3 DNA (partial): TGTGCCAGCGGCCTCTCGGGACAGAACTCC. The encoded protein is CASGLSGQNS. The CDR3 reads in full as CASGLSGQNSDYTF.

In the case of this clone: Mouse gene names and germline throughout. The CDR3 end is not reached by the read, which stops 4 residues before it; the germline J gene fills it in. The chain has TRBV5 and TRBJ2-3, with 9 nucleotides matching TRBD1. There are 16 residues in the CDR3. Per germline, CDR1 LGHNA and CDR2 YNLKQL (reference sequence). The V and J ends lost 2 bases and 0 bases, in that order; junction bases with no gene match: 3. The CDR3 protein is CASSQPGQGSAETLYF. The CDR3 bases that were read are TGTGCCAGCAGCCAACCGGGACAGGGTAGTGCAGAA.

This clone showed up just a few times. Gene names refer to mouse genes. The sequenced CDR3 bases are TGTGCCAGCAGGGACTGGGACACCGGG. This codes for CASRDWDTG. The complete CDR3 reads CASRDWDTGQLYF. The chain combines TRBV13-1 with TRBJ2-2; 8 positions match TRBD2. The CDR3 extends 4 residues past the end of the read, so its final part is completed from the germline J gene. Germline V lookup: CDR1 NSHNY, CDR2 SYGAGN. The CDR3 runs to 13 residues. V shed 5 bases, J shed 3 bases, and the junction held 0 bases outside the gene matches.

With respect to this clone: A much larger clone differs from this one at a single base, so this may be a read error. All gene names here are mouse names. The CDR3 extends 4 residues past the end of the read, so its final part is completed from the germline J gene. The same CDR3 arises from other DNA sequences in this sample as well. J is TRBJ1-2 and V is TRBV13-2; possible D gene TRBD1, 6 bases. This CDR3 has 12 residues. V lost 5 bases to trimming and J lost 2 bases, with 7 bases between them. Germline lookup yields CDR1 NNHNN and CDR2 SYGAGS (reference sequence). Here the CDR3 reads CASGTGNSDYTF. The CDR3 bases that were read are TGTGCCAGCGGCACAGGGAACTCC.

This clone was counted between two and nine times. Gene names refer to mouse genes. The read halts 4 residues ahead of the CDR3 end, with the missing end drawn from the germline J gene. This chain joins TRBV19 and TRBJ1-1; 9 nucleotides match TRBD1. V trimming: 2 bases; J trimming: 3 bases; junction bases outside the gene matches: 8. The germline gives CDR1 FNHDT, CDR2 SITEND (reference sequence). This CDR3 comprises 16 residues. The DNA read from the CDR3 is TGTGCCAGCAGTATTTGGGACAGGGCGGGGGACACA. This translates into CASSIWDRAGDT. The whole CDR3 protein reads CASSIWDRAGDTEVFF.

This clone has only a few counts. Genes here carry mouse names. The observed sequence ends 4 residues before the CDR3 terminus, with the missing tail filled in from the germline J gene. The rearrangement uses TRBV5 and TRBJ2-5, with TRBD2 identical over 10 bases. This CDR3 spans 16 amino acids. CDR1 and CDR2 from the germline V gene are LGHNA and YNLKQL (reference sequence). CDR3 DNA (partial): TGTGCCAGCAGCCAAGATTCTGGGGGGGCGGGGGAC. This codes for CASSQDSGGAGD. The CDR3 in its entirety is CASSQDSGGAGDTQYF.

Details on this clone: Any gene name here is a mouse gene name. The CDR3 goes on 4 residues after the read ends, and that part is filled in from the germline J gene. The chain has TRBV13-1 and TRBJ2-2; 8 bases map to TRBD1. Germline lookup yields CDR1 NSHNY and CDR2 SYGAGN. The V gene end was trimmed by 3 bases and the J gene end by 6 bases; junction bases not matched to a gene: 1. The CDR3 has 13 residues. This chain's CDR3 is CASSGTGPGQLYF. CDR3 DNA (partial): TGTGCCAGCAGTGGGACAGGGCCCGGG.

As to this clone: Each gene name is a mouse one. The read falls 4 residues short of the CDR3 end, and the missing part is taken from the germline J gene. Other nucleotide sequences in the sample specify the same CDR3. This rearrangement joins TRBV12-1 to TRBJ2-3; TRBD1 matches 8 bases. This CDR3 is 15 amino acids long. The germline V gene has CDR1 SGHSN and CDR2 HYEKVE. V trimming: 2 bases; J trimming: 0 bases; junction bases outside the gene matches: 3. The sequenced CDR3 bases are TGTGCCAGCTCTCCGACAGGGGCTAGTGCAGAA. Translated: CASSPTGASAE. The whole CDR3 protein reads CASSPTGASAETLYF.

In regard to this clone: Any gene name here is a mouse gene name. The DNA ends 4 residues before the CDR3 does, and the rest of the CDR3 is filled in from the germline J gene. V and J are TRBV5 and TRBJ2-7, with D perhaps matching TRBD2 (5 bases). Germline-derived CDR1 and CDR2 are LGHNA and YNLKQL (reference sequence). This CDR3 spans 16 amino acids. V was cut by 1 base and J by 0 bases, with 13 bases left in between. The sequenced CDR3 bases are TGTGCCAGCAGCCAAGGAATGATTTGGGGCTCCTAT. This translates into CASSQGMIWGSY. The full CDR3 sequence reads CASSQGMIWGSYEQYF.

A remark on this clone: Gene names and germline match the mouse. The CDR3 extends 4 residues past the end of the read, so its final part is completed from the germline J gene. The same CDR3 arises from other DNA sequences in this sample as well. The V and J genes are TRBV13-3 and TRBJ2-3; 8 nucleotides align to TRBD2. The germline V gene has CDR1 NNHDY and CDR2 SYVADS. Trimming took 5 bases from V and 1 from J; bases not matched to a gene: 3. The CDR3 sequence is 14 residues long. CDR3 sequence: CASRPGLGAETLYF. Partial CDR3 DNA: TGTGCCAGCAGGCCGGGACTGGGTGCAGAA.

This clone has more than one count but fewer than ten. The genes are named according to mouse. The observed sequence ends 4 residues before the CDR3 terminus, with the missing tail filled in from the germline J gene. In the same sample, other DNA sequences code for this CDR3. This sequence joins TRBV19 and TRBJ2-3, with 9 bases identical to TRBD2. The trim removed 3 bases at V and 0 bases at J, leaving 2 bases unmatched. The CDR3 totals 15 residues. Germline V gene data show CDR1 as FNHDT and CDR2 as SITEND (reference sequence). The covered CDR3 bases are TGTGCCAGCAGTAGGACTGGGGATAGTGCAGAA. Translating gives CASSRTGDSAE. The CDR3 as a whole reads CASSRTGDSAETLYF. Using reference TRBV19 and TRBJ2-3 for the parts outside the CDR3, the full variable domain is GGIITQTPKFLIGQEGQKLTLKCQQNFNHDTMYWYRQDSGKGLRLIYYSITENDLQKGDLSEGYDASREKKSSFSLTVTSAQKNEMAVFLCASSRTGDSAETLYFGSGTRLTVL.

Details on this clone: The gene names here belong to mouse. The CDR3 end is not reached by the read, which stops 4 residues before it; the germline J gene fills it in. The V call is TRBV13-3, the J call TRBJ2-4, with 7 positions matching TRBD1. V shed 2 bases, J shed 3 bases, and the junction held 6 bases outside the gene matches. The CDR3 has 15 residues. CDR1 and CDR2 from the germline V gene are NNHDY and SYVADS. The CDR3 region is CASSELQGRQNTLYF. The CDR3 DNA, read in part, is TGTGCCAGCAGTGAGCTACAGGGGAGACAAAAC.

This clone showed up just a few times. The listed genes are named as in mouse. The read ends 4 residues early relative to the CDR3; the germline J gene fills the gap. The sample contains more than one DNA sequence encoding this CDR3. The genes are TRBV19 and TRBJ1-2; tentatively, D is TRBD1 (5 bases). Germline V gene sequence: CDR1 FNHDT, CDR2 SITEND (reference sequence). The CDR3 is 13 amino acids. V was pared by 5 bases and J by 0 bases, with 8 bases between. The CDR3 region is CASSRGANSDYTF. CDR3 bases read: TGTGCCAGCAGCCGGGGGGCAAACTCC.

In its sample, this clone was seen many times. The gene symbols are mouse symbols. Read sequence stops 4 residues before the CDR3 end, and the germline J gene provides the missing end. The sample contains more than one DNA sequence encoding this CDR3. The V call is TRBV13-1, the J call TRBJ2-2, with TRBD1 matching 9 bases. V gave up 3 bases and J gave up 4 bases; unmatched junction bases: 1. From germline, CDR1 is NSHNY and CDR2 SYGAGN. This CDR3 has 14 amino acids. The CDR3 DNA, read in part, is TGTGCCAGCAGTGGGGGACAGGGCACCGGG. Translated: CASSGGQGTG. The CDR3 reads in full as CASSGGQGTGQLYF.

Notes on this clone: Gene names and germline match the mouse. The read ends 4 residues early relative to the CDR3; the germline J gene fills the gap. V and J are TRBV17 and TRBJ1-1, with 8 bases matching TRBD1. CDR3 length: 14 amino acids. The J segment lost 0 bases and the V segment lost 5 bases, leaving 2 bases of the junction unmatched. CDR1 and CDR2 (germline): MNHDT, YYDKIL. CDR3 protein: CASSRDRSNTEVFF. CDR3 DNA, as far as it was read: TGTGCTAGCAGTCGGGACAGGTCAAACACA.

This clone has more than one count but fewer than ten. Gene names follow the mouse nomenclature. Coverage ceases 4 residues before the CDR3 finishes, and the germline J gene fills in the end. The chain employs TRBV1 and TRBJ2-2; D not resolved. Germline-derived CDR1 and CDR2 are NSQYPW and LRSPGD (reference sequence). The germline V and J ends were trimmed by 3 bases and 2 bases, with 4 bases remaining between them. The CDR3 has 13 amino acids. The sequenced CDR3 bases are TGCACCTGCAGTGCGATGAACACCGGG. It specifies CTCSAMNTG. The full CDR3 sequence reads CTCSAMNTGQLYF.

This clone occurred a few times. Genes here carry mouse names. Other nucleotide sequences in the sample specify the same CDR3. The chain's CDR3 is CAWSPGQGDTEVFF. The sequenced CDR3 bases are TGTGCCTGGAGCCCGGGACAGGGAGACACA. The J gene is TRBJ1-1, the V gene TRBV31; 9 bases line up with TRBD1. The read terminates 4 residues ahead of where the CDR3 ends, so the germline J gene completes it. Trimming took 3 bases from V and 3 from J; bases not matched to a gene: 5. The CDR3 runs 14 residues. Germline V lookup: CDR1 GKSSPN, CDR2 SITVG.

This clone was detected only a few times. Gene names follow the mouse nomenclature. The read ends 4 residues shy of where the CDR3 ends; the end is completed using the germline J gene. The genes are TRBV13-3 and TRBJ2-1, with 11 bases lining up with TRBD1. This CDR3 contains 14 residues. V shed 5 bases, J shed 3 bases, and the junction held 1 base outside the gene matches. From germline, CDR1 is NNHDY and CDR2 SYVADS. Incomplete CDR3 DNA: TGTGCCAGCAGGGACAGGGGGCGCTATGCT. Its protein product is CASRDRGRYA. In full, the CDR3 is CASRDRGRYAEQFF.

As to this clone: Any gene name here is a mouse gene name. The read ends 4 residues early relative to the CDR3; the germline J gene fills the gap. The J gene is TRBJ1-2, the V gene TRBV13-3, with TRBD1 matching 11 bases. The germline CDR1 and CDR2 sequences are NNHDY and SYVADS. V lost 1 base to trimming and J lost 4 bases; unmatched junction nucleotides: 3. The CDR3 loop spans 15 amino acids. CDR3 amino acids: CASSDSGQGASDYTF. The sequenced CDR3 bases are TGTGCCAGCAGTGATTCCGGACAGGGGGCCTCC.

Points on this clone: Genes and germline come from the mouse. The DNA ends 4 residues before the CDR3 does, and the rest of the CDR3 is filled in from the germline J gene. This chain uses TRBV13-1 with TRBJ2-2, with D unresolved. Germline V gives CDR1 NSHNY, CDR2 SYGAGN. The length of the CDR3 is 14 residues. Trimming shortened V by 2 bases and J by 1 base, and 6 bases separated the two germline ends. Partial CDR3 DNA: TGTGCCAGCAGTGAACAGAAAAACACCGGG. It yields the protein CASSEQKNTG. In full, the CDR3 is CASSEQKNTGQLYF.